This entry features one TCR beta chain sequence. Its antigen remains unknown. Focal radiation plus CTLA-4 blockade with ipilimumab was given to patients with chemo-refractory metastatic non-small-cell lung cancer. These data originate in a study of radiotherapy plus CTLA-4 blockade in lung cancer. Study context: Across the patients, objective responses occurred in 18%, and disease control in roughly 30%. Overall study results and limits: Some TCR clones had been derived from tumors. These clones expanded in peripheral blood after radiotherapy plus ipilimumab. Per reports, early blood T cell clone dynamics, plus interferon-beta, forecast response most strongly.

This table comes from immunoSEQ multiplex PCR, and its TCRdb copy is limited to in-frame clones, with some not included. This repertoire shows under 95,000 clones, more than 80% found once; its top ten account for approximately 0.81%. V lost 3 bases to trimming and J lost 8 bases; unmatched junction nucleotides: 8. The CDR3 is 15 residues long. CDR1 is MNHEY, CDR2 SMNVEV, per germline (reference sequence). This sequence joins TRBV27 and TRBJ2-1, with 9 positions matching TRBD2. The sample consisted of peripheral blood, taken from a patient treated with radiotherapy plus ipilimumab. The TCR was taken from a human donor with non-small cell lung cancer who had stable disease on radiotherapy plus ipilimumab. The CDR3 DNA is TGTGCCAGCAGTTTTGTCATAGCGGGAGTCGATGAGCAGTTCTTC. Residues: CASSFVIAGVDEQFF.